This is a list of T cell receptor beta chains from one sample in a study of shared clonotypes between healthy human individuals. Using immunoSEQ multiplex PCR, the repertoire was profiled, and TCRdb retains in-frame clones only, with some absent. The table has some 2,100,000 clones, approximately 94% seen once; the top ten hold more than 0.1%. What was sequenced was naive CD4+ T cells sorted from blood. The receptors derive from a young man in good health. Both conserved end residues are part of each CDR3. Each record gives: J gene, D gene, clone size, V gene, CDR3 DNA, CDR3 protein. A D gene is named only where the DNA matches it firmly. Rows give clone size only sometimes, using once, few, many, or a class for an expanded clone.

J: TRBJ1-6
D: -
size: once
V: TRBV7-2
DNA: TGTGCCAGCAGCTTCGGCTCAGGGCTAGAGTCACCCCTCCACTTT
CDR3: CASSFGSGLESPLHF

J: TRBJ2-1
D: -
size: once
V: TRBV7-2
DNA: TGTGCCAGCAGCTTAGCGGGAACGATTTCCCAGTTCTTC
CDR3: CASSLAGTISQFF

J: TRBJ1-1
D: -
size: -
V: TRBV18
DNA: TGTGCCAGCTCTCGAACGGGGGGAAACACTGAAGCTTTCTTT
CDR3: CASSRTGGNTEAFF

J: TRBJ1-6
D: TRBD1
size: -
V: TRBV27
DNA: TGTGCCAGCAGTTTGGACAGACAGGGGACACCCCTCCACTTT
CDR3: CASSLDRQGTPLHF

J: TRBJ1-5
D: TRBD1
size: -
V: TRBV30
DNA: TGTGCCTGGAGTGTAGCAGGACAGGTCTATAGCAATCAGCCCCAGCATTTT
CDR3: CAWSVAGQVYSNQPQHF

J: TRBJ1-2
D: -
size: -
V: TRBV10-3
DNA: TGTGCCATCAGTGTGGCAGGGAACTATGGCTACACCTTC
CDR3: CAISVAGNYGYTF

J: TRBJ2-7
D: -
size: -
V: TRBV7-9
DNA: TGTGCCAGCAGCTTCCCGAAAAGGGAGGAGCAGTACTTC
CDR3: CASSFPKREEQYF

J: TRBJ1-3
D: -
size: -
V: TRBV10-3
DNA: TGTGCCATCAGTCCCCAGGACACTGGAAACACCATATATTTT
CDR3: CAISPQDTGNTIYF

J: TRBJ2-1
D: -
size: -
V: TRBV4-1
DNA: TGCGCCAGCAGCCAAGAAACCCCAGCGGGTTTCTCCTACAATGAGCAGTTCTTC
CDR3: CASSQETPAGFSYNEQFF

J: TRBJ2-7
D: TRBD2
size: -
V: TRBV4-1
DNA: TGCGCCAGCAGCCAAGGGCTAAGTGTAGCGGGAGGGTACGAGCAGTACTTC
CDR3: CASSQGLSVAGGYEQYF

J: TRBJ2-7
D: -
size: -
V: TRBV5-1
DNA: TGCGCCAGCAGCGCCGAGGACAGATCCTACGAGCAGTACTTC
CDR3: CASSAEDRSYEQYF

J: TRBJ2-7
D: -
size: -
V: TRBV9
DNA: TGTGCCAGCAGCGTAGAGGGGATAAGGACGGACGAGCAGTACTTC
CDR3: CASSVEGIRTDEQYF

J: TRBJ1-2
D: TRBD1
size: -
V: TRBV28
DNA: TGTGTTACAGGGGATCCTAACTATGGCTACACCTTC
CDR3: CVTGDPNYGYTF

J: TRBJ1-2
D: TRBD1
size: -
V: TRBV28
DNA: TGTGCCAGCAGTTGGGCTTCAAGGGGGCCCTATGGCTACACCTTC
CDR3: CASSWASRGPYGYTF

J: TRBJ2-5
D: -
size: -
V: TRBV28
DNA: TGTGCCAGCAGTTTAACCCAGCTGGAGACCCAGTACTTC
CDR3: CASSLTQLETQYF

J: TRBJ2-7
D: TRBD2
size: -
V: TRBV5-4
DNA: TGTGCCAGCAGCTCACCGGGGGGAGAGCAGTACTTC
CDR3: CASSSPGGEQYF

J: TRBJ2-1
D: -
size: -
V: TRBV19
DNA: TGTGCCAGTAGTCCCCGGGACCTAGTAAATGAGCAGTTCTTC
CDR3: CASSPRDLVNEQFF

J: TRBJ2-5
D: -
size: -
V: TRBV30
DNA: TGTGCCTGGACCGTACAAGGAGGGTACCAAGAGACCCAGTACTTC
CDR3: CAWTVQGGYQETQYF

J: TRBJ2-1
D: -
size: -
V: TRBV5-1
DNA: TGCGCCAGCAGCTTGGATCAGTATCCCTACAATGAGCAGTTCTTC
CDR3: CASSLDQYPYNEQFF

J: TRBJ1-5
D: -
size: -
V: TRBV7-2
DNA: TGTGCCAGCAGCTTAAACAGGGCAGCGCCCCAGCATTTT
CDR3: CASSLNRAAPQHF

J: TRBJ1-6
D: TRBD1
size: -
V: TRBV2
DNA: TGTGCCAGCAGTTTAGACAGGGGATTAAAGTCACCCCTCCACTTT
CDR3: CASSLDRGLKSPLHF

J: TRBJ2-7
D: -
size: -
V: TRBV15
DNA: TGTGCCACCAGCAGTCAGGGCAGAAACTACGAGCAGTACTTC
CDR3: CATSSQGRNYEQYF

J: TRBJ2-5
D: TRBD2
size: -
V: TRBV4-1
DNA: TGCGCCAGCAGCCGGCCGGGACTAGCGCAAGAGACCCAGTACTTC
CDR3: CASSRPGLAQETQYF

J: TRBJ1-5
D: -
size: -
V: TRBV5-1
DNA: TGCGCCAGCAGCTTGGTCGAACACCTTCTAGGACCGGATCCGCCCCAGCATTTT
CDR3: CASSLVEHLLGPDPPQHF

J: TRBJ1-4
D: -
size: -
V: TRBV9
DNA: TGTGCCAGCAGCGTAGCTGGCGGGGGCCAATATGGTAATGAAAAACTGTTTTTT
CDR3: CASSVAGGGQYGNEKLFF

J: TRBJ2-5
D: -
size: -
V: TRBV5-1
DNA: TGCGCCAGCAGCTTGGGACAGTACCAAGAGACCCAGTACTTC
CDR3: CASSLGQYQETQYF

J: TRBJ1-1
D: -
size: -
V: TRBV27
DNA: TGTGCCAGCAGTCCACGGACAGCAGGTGAAGCTTTCTTT
CDR3: CASSPRTAGEAFF

J: TRBJ2-7
D: TRBD2
size: -
V: TRBV14
DNA: TGTGCCAGCAGCCGACTCGCTAGCGGGAGGTCCGGCGAGCAGTACTTC
CDR3: CASSRLASGRSGEQYF

J: TRBJ2-7
D: TRBD2
size: -
V: TRBV7-2
DNA: TGTGCCAGCAGACAAGGAGCGGGAGTTGGTTACGAGCAGTACTTC
CDR3: CASRQGAGVGYEQYF

J: TRBJ2-2
D: -
size: -
V: TRBV6-5
DNA: TGTGCCAGCAGTTACTCTGGCGGGGAGCTGTTTTTT
CDR3: CASSYSGGELFF

J: TRBJ2-3
D: -
size: once
V: TRBV11-2
DNA: TGTGCCAGCAGCTTCGTGGGTTGGACGCAGTATTTT
CDR3: CASSFVGWTQYF

J: TRBJ2-1
D: TRBD2
size: once
V: TRBV5-8
DNA: TGTGCCAGCAGGGGGACTAGCGGGAGCTCCTACAATGAGCAGTTCTTC
CDR3: CASRGTSGSSYNEQFF

J: TRBJ2-1
D: -
size: -
V: TRBV5-1
DNA: TGCGCCAGCAGCACGGGGAGGACCGATTACAATGAGCAGTTCTTC
CDR3: CASSTGRTDYNEQFF

J: TRBJ1-2
D: -
size: -
V: TRBV5-1
DNA: TGCGCCAGCAGCCCCCTCGCGAAGGGAGGCGGCTACACCTTC
CDR3: CASSPLAKGGGYTF

J: TRBJ2-3
D: -
size: once
V: TRBV6-5
DNA: TGTGCCAGCAGTTACGCGAGCGGGTCTAGCACAGATACGCAGTATTTT
CDR3: CASSYASGSSTDTQYF

J: TRBJ2-7
D: -
size: -
V: TRBV2
DNA: TGTGCCAGCAGGGACATCCCTTCGTACGAGCAGTACTTC
CDR3: CASRDIPSYEQYF

J: TRBJ1-1
D: -
size: -
V: TRBV11-3
DNA: TGTGCCAGCAGCCACCGACAGGTCCAGGCTGAAGCTTTCTTT
CDR3: CASSHRQVQAEAFF

J: TRBJ2-2
D: TRBD2
size: -
V: TRBV2
DNA: TGTGCCAGCAGTGAAGAGGGAGGGCTCGCGAACACCGGGGAGCTGTTTTTT
CDR3: CASSEEGGLANTGELFF

J: TRBJ2-7
D: -
size: once
V: TRBV4-1
DNA: TGCGCCAGCAGCCCGCCCGATAGGGGGGGCGGGGACGAGCAGTACTTC
CDR3: CASSPPDRGGGDEQYF